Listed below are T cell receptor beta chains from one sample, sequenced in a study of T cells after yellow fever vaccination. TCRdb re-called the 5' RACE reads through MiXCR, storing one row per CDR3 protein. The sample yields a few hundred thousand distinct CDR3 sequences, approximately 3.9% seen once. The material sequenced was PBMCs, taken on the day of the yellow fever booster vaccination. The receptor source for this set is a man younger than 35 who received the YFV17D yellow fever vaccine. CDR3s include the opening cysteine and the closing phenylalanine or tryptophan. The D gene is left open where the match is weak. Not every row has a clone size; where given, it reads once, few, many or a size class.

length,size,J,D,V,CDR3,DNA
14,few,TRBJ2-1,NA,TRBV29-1,CSVAGTGSYNEQFF,TGCAGCGTTGCCGGGACGGGCTCCTACAATGAGCAGTTCTTC
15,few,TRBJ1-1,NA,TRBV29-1,CSVEGISGVNTEAFF,TGCAGCGTTGAAGGTATTTCGGGCGTGAACACTGAAGCTTTCTTT
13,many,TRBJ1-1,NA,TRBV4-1,CASSHWENTEAFF,TGCGCCAGCAGCCATTGGGAGAACACTGAAGCTTTCTTT
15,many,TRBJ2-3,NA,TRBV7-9,CASSPPGGITYTQYF,TGTGCCAGCAGCCCTCCCGGAGGTATAACTTATACGCAGTATTTT
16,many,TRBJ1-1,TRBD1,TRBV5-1,CASSSSTGGANTEAFF,TGCGCCAGCAGCTCATCCACAGGGGGCGCCAACACTGAAGCTTTCTTT
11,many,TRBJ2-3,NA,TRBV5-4,CASSAIDTQYF,TGTGCCAGCAGCGCGATAGATACGCAGTATTTT
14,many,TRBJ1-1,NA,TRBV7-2,CASSLTGWATEAFF,TGTGCCAGCAGCCTTACAGGGTGGGCCACTGAAGCTTTCTTT
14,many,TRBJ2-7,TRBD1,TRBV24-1,CATSRGQGADEQYF,TGTGCCACCAGTAGGGGACAGGGGGCCGACGAGCAGTACTTC
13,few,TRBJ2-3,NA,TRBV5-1,CATEGEGTDTQYF,TGCGCCACCGAGGGGGAGGGGACAGATACGCAGTATTTT
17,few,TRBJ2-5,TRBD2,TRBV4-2,CASSQDLSGGSQETQYF,TGTGCCAGCAGCCAAGATTTAAGCGGGGGGAGCCAAGAGACCCAGTACTTC
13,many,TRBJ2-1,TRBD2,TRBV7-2,CASSSGLNNEQFF,TGTGCCAGCAGCTCGGGACTAAACAATGAGCAGTTCTTC
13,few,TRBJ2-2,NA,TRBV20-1,CSAALRNTGELFF,TGCAGTGCCGCCCTCAGGAACACCGGGGAGCTGTTTTTT
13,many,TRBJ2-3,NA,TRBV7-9,CASSLLRTDTQYF,TGTGCCAGCAGCTTATTGCGCACAGATACGCAGTATTTT
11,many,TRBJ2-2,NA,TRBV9,CASSGGGELFF,TGTGCCAGCAGCGGAGGCGGGGAGCTGTTTTTT
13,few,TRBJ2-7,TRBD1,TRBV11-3,CASSLGTADEQYF,TGTGCCAGCAGCTTGGGGACAGCTGACGAGCAGTACTTC
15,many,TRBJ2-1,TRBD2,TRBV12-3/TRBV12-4,CASRPRLAGYNEQFF,TGTGCCAGCAGACCTAGACTAGCGGGGTACAATGAGCAGTTCTTC
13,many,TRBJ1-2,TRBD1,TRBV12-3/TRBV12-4,CASSLTGTGDNTF,TGTGCCAGCAGTTTAACAGGGACAGGGGATAACACCTTC
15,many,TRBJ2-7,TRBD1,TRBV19,CASANVGTDYYEQYF,TGTGCCAGTGCCAATGTCGGGACAGATTACTACGAGCAGTACTTC
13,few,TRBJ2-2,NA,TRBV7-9,CASSQGLSGELFF,TGTGCCAGCAGTCAGGGACTCTCCGGGGAGCTGTTTTTT
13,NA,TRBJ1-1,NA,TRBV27,CASSQGTLNEAFF,TGTGCCAGCAGTCAGGGGACGCTGAACGAAGCTTTCTTT
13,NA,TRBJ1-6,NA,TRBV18,CASSPRDNSPLHF,TGTGCCAGCTCACCACGGGATAATTCACCCCTCCACTTT
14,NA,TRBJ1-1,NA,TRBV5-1,CASSLDPPNTEAFF,TGCGCCAGCAGCTTGGACCCACCGAACACTGAAGCTTTCTTT
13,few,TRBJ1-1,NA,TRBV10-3,CAIKGQMNTEAFF,TGTGCCATCAAAGGACAGATGAACACTGAAGCTTTCTTT
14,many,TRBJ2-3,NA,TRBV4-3,CASSQDISTDTQYF,TGCGCCAGCAGCCAAGATATAAGCACAGATACGCAGTATTTT
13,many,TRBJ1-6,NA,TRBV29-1,CSVADRAHSPLHF,TGCAGCGTGGCAGACCGGGCTCATTCACCCCTCCACTTT
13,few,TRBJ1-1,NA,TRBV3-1,CASSHREITEAFF,TGTGCCAGCAGCCACAGGGAGATCACTGAAGCTTTCTTT
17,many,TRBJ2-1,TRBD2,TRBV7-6,CASSRLWGRGSYNEQFF,TGTGCCAGCAGCCGTTTGTGGGGGAGGGGCTCCTACAATGAGCAGTTCTTC
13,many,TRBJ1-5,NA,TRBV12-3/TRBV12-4,CASRRDGGQPQHF,TGTGCCAGCAGAAGGGATGGAGGTCAGCCCCAGCATTTT
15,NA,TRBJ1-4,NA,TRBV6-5,CASSRIAGRLEKLFF,TGTGCCAGCAGCCGCATCGCGGGAAGACTTGAAAAACTGTTTTTT